The next 9 T cell receptor beta chains were all read from a single sample in a study of shared clonotypes between healthy human individuals. Only in-frame clones appear in the TCRdb table, and some are missing; sequencing was by immunoSEQ multiplex PCR. The sample shows around 510,000 clones, about 96% of them seen only once. The sequenced sample was naive CD4+ T cells sorted from blood. Subset defined: CD45RA+ positively selected. The receptors derive from a woman in her twenties or thirties in good health.

The CDR3 DNA reads TGTGCCAGCGGTCAGTTAGGGACCGCCGTTTTGAACACTGAAGCTTTCTTT. Its translation: CASGQLGTAVLNTEAFF. This chain links TRBV7-3 with TRBJ1-1; tentatively, D is TRBD1 (5 bases). Trimming left V 8 bases short and J 0 bases short, with 22 bases between. The CDR3 loop spans 17 amino acids. Germline CDR1 SGHTA, CDR2 FQGTGA.

The gene calls are TRBV14 and TRBJ2-6, with D tentatively TRBD1 (5 bases). Germline values: CDR1 SGHDN, CDR2 FVKESK. Trimming stripped 0 bases from V and 4 bases from J, with 16 bases between. The CDR3 spans 18 residues. CDR3 region: CASSQEILQGTGANVLTF. The CDR3 DNA follows: TGTGCCAGCAGCCAAGAAATATTGCAGGGAACCGGGGCCAACGTCCTGACTTTC.

Notes on this clone: Other DNA sequences in the same sample also yield this CDR3. The V call is TRBV19, the J call TRBJ1-1; 7 bases fit TRBD1. The CDR3 covers 13 residues. V gave up 5 bases and J gave up 3 bases; unmatched junction bases: 3. Per germline, CDR1 LNHDA and CDR2 SQIVND (reference sequence). CDR3 nucleotide sequence: TGTGCCAGTAGTGCCAGGGGGGACACTGAAGCTTTCTTT. Its translation: CASSARGDTEAFF.

The V gene is TRBV19, the J gene TRBJ2-3; possible D gene TRBD2, 5 bases. Germline CDR1 is LNHDA and CDR2 is SQIVND (reference sequence). This CDR3 is 15 amino acids long. V was shortened by 4 bases and J by 2 bases, with 13 bases between the two germline ends. CDR3 protein: CASSTGGYFTDTQYF. The CDR3 DNA reads as TGTGCCAGTAGTACCGGCGGGTATTTCACAGATACGCAGTATTTT.

J is TRBJ2-2 and V is TRBV7-9, with D unresolved. Germline values: CDR1 SEHNR, CDR2 FQNEAQ (reference sequence). V lost 0 bases and J lost 4, with 6 bases in between. This CDR3 contains 14 residues. CDR3 bases: TGTGCCAGCAGCTTAGCGGGTAGCACCGGGGAGCTGTTTTTT. It codes for CASSLAGSTGELFF.

V gene TRBV6-5 combines with J gene TRBJ2-3; TRBD2 aligns across 9 bases. Germline CDR1 MNHEY, CDR2 SVGAGI. This CDR3 has 15 residues. The V gene end was trimmed by 4 bases and the J gene end by 2 bases; junction bases not matched to a gene: 4. CDR3 protein: CASSSTSGPTDTQYF. The CDR3, as DNA: TGTGCCAGCAGTTCGACTAGCGGACCCACAGATACGCAGTATTTT.

In the case of this clone: Other nucleotide sequences in the sample specify the same CDR3. The chain has TRBV5-1 and TRBJ2-7; 10 bases map to TRBD1. The V gene end was trimmed by 0 bases and the J gene end by 5 bases; junction bases not matched to a gene: 2. Germline lookup yields CDR1 SGHRS and CDR2 YFSETQ. CDR3 size: 14 residues. CDR3 sequence (DNA): TGCGCCAGCAGCTTGGGGGGACAGGGGAACGAGCAGTACTTC. As protein: CASSLGGQGNEQYF. The full variable domain, in which reference TRBV5-1 and TRBJ2-7 provide the parts outside the CDR3, is KAGVTQTPRYLIKTRGQQVTLSCSPISGHRSVSWYQQTPGQGLQFLFEYFSETQRNKGNFPGRFSGRQFSNSRSEMNVSTLELGDSALYLCASSLGGQGNEQYFGPGTRLTVT.

V usage is TRBV14 and J usage is TRBJ2-2, with 11 bases fitting TRBD2. V lost 0 bases, J lost 1 base, and 16 bases stayed unmatched. The CDR3 is made up of 22 amino acids. Looked up from germline, CDR1 is SGHDN and CDR2 is FVKESK. In nucleotides, the CDR3 is TGTGCCAGCAGCCAAGAAGGTGCTGTTCCGTGGACTAGCGGGTGGAACACCGGGGAGCTGTTTTTT. This codes for CASSQEGAVPWTSGWNTGELFF.

V is TRBV19 and J is TRBJ2-1; D may be TRBD2 (6 bases). The CDR3 consists of 13 residues. In germline, CDR1 is LNHDA, CDR2 SQIVND (reference sequence). Trimming cost V 1 base and J 9 bases, with 10 bases left between them. This CDR3 is CASSIVEGIEQFF. The CDR3 nucleotides are TGTGCCAGTAGTATAGTGGAGGGAATTGAGCAGTTCTTC.